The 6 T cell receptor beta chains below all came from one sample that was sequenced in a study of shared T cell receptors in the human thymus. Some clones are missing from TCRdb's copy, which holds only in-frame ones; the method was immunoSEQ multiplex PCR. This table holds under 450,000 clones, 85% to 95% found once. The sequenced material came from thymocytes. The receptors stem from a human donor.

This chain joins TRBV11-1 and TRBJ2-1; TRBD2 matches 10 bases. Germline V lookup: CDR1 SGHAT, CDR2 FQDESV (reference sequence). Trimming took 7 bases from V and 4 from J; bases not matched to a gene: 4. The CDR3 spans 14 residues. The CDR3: CASTSGSGYNEQFF. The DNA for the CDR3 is TGTGCCAGCACTAGCGGGAGTGGGTACAATGAGCAGTTCTTC.

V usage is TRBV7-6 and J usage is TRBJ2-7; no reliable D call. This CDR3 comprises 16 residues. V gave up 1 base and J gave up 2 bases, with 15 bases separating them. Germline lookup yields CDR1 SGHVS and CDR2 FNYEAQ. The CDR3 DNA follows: TGTGCCAGCAGCTTAGAGGGTAGAGCCGCCCCCTACGAGCAGTACTTC. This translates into CASSLEGRAAPYEQYF.

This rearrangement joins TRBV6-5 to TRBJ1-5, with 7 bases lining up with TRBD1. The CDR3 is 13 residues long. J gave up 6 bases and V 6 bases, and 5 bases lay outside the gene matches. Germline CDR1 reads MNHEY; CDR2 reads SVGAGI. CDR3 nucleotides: TGTGCCAGCAGCACCAGGGGGACTCAGCCCCAGCATTTT. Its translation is CASSTRGTQPQHF.

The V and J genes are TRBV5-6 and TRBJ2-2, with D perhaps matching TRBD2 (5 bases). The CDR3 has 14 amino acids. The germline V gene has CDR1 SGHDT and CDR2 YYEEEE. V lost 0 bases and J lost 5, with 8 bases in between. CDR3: CASSLERPTGELFF. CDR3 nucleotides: TGTGCCAGCAGCTTGGAGCGGCCAACCGGGGAGCTGTTTTTT.

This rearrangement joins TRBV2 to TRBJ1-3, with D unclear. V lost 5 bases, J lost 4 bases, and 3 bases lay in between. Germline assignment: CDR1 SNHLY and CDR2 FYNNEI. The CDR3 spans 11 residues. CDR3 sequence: CASSLGNTIYF. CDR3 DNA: TGTGCCAGCAGTCTCGGAAACACCATATATTTT.

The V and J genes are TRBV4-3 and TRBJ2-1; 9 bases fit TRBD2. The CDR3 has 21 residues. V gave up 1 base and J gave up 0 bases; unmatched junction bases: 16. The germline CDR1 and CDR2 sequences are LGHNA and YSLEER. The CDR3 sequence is CASSQVAETSGIFSSYNEQFF. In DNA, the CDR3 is TGCGCCAGCAGCCAAGTGGCCGAGACTAGCGGAATTTTTAGCTCCTACAATGAGCAGTTCTTC.